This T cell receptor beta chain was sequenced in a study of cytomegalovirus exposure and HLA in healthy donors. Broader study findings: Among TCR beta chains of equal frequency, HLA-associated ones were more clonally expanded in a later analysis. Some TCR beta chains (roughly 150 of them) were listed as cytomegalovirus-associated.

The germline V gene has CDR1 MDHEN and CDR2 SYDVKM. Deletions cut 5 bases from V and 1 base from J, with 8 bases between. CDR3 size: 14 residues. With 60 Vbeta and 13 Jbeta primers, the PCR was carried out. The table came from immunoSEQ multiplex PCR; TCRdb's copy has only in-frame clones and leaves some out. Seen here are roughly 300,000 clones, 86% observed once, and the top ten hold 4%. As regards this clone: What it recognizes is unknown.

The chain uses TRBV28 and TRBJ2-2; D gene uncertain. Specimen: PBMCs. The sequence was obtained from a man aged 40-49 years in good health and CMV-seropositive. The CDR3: CASSTILNTGELFF. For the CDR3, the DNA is TGTGCCAGCAGTACTATCCTGAACACCGGGGAGCTGTTTTTT.